The 3 T cell receptor beta chains presented below share a single source sample, sequenced in a study of blood T cells in healthy people across ages (dated by TCRdb to the mid-2010s). The protocol used for the library was 5' RACE. Data came from an Illumina HiSeq 2500. The second PCR ran for roughly 7 to 12 cycles and used a J-beta primer mix along with a sample-barcoded 5' primer. TCRdb itself trimmed the public reads at Q25 with fastp, ran MiXCR and retained productive beta chains. Entries are consolidated by CDR3 protein sequence, retaining the most common genes and DNA. Here the sample has roughly 800,000 distinct CDR3 sequences; approximately 55% occur a single time. Under 50% of the sample belongs to the ten largest clones. The sequenced material came from blood. These receptors originate from a man aged 80 or over in good health.

V usage is TRBV2 and J usage is TRBJ2-5; perhaps TRBD2 as D (6 bases). Germline V gene lookup returns CDR1 SNHLY and CDR2 FYNNEI. V was trimmed by 2 bases and J by 11 bases, leaving 18 bases between them. The CDR3 extends over 14 amino acids. The DNA for the CDR3 is TGTGCCAGCAGTGAAAGGCTATCGGGGGATGAGCAGTACTTC. Protein sequence: CASSERLSGDEQYF.

The genes are TRBV2 and TRBJ2-5; D might be TRBD2 (6 bases). The CDR3 sequence is 14 residues long. The V gene's germline CDR1 is SNHLY and CDR2 FYNNEI. Trimming took 9 bases from V and 1 from J, leaving 15 bases between them. The CDR3 DNA reads TGTGCCAGTTGGCGGGGCGGGTCCCAAGAGACCCAGTACTTC. It codes for CASWRGGSQETQYF. The whole variable domain, filled in from reference TRBV2 and TRBJ2-5, reads EPEVTQTPSHQVTQMGQEVILRCVPISNHLYFYWYRQILGQKVEFLVSFYNNEISEKSEIFDDQFSVERPDGSNFTLKIRSTKLEDSAMYFCASWRGGSQETQYFGPGTRLLVL.

The V gene is TRBV7-8, the J gene TRBJ1-2, with 7 nucleotides matching TRBD1. Germline CDR1 is SGHVS and CDR2 is FQNEAQ. CDR3 length: 13 amino acids. After removal of 4 bases from V and 3 bases from J, the junction contained 2 bases not matched to a gene. The chain's CDR3 is CASSYGQDYGYTF. CDR3 DNA: TGTGCCAGCAGCTATGGACAGGACTATGGCTACACCTTC.